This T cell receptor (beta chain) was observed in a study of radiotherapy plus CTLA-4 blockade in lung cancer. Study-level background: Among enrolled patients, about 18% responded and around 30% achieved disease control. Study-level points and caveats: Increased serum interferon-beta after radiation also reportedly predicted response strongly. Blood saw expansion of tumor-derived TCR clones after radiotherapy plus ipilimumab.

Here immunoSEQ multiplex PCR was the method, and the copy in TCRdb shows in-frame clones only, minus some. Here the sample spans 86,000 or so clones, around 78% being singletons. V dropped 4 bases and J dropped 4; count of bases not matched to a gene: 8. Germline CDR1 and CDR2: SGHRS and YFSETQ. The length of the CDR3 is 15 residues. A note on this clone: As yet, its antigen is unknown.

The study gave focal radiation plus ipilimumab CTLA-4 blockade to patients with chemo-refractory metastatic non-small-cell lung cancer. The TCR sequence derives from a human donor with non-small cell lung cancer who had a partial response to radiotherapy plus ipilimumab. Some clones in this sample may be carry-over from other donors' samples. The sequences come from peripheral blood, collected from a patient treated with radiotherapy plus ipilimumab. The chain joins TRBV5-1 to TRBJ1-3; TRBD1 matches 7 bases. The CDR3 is CASSQPGTEGNTIYF. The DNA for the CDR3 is TGCGCCAGCAGCCAACCCGGGACAGAGGGAAACACCATATATTTT.